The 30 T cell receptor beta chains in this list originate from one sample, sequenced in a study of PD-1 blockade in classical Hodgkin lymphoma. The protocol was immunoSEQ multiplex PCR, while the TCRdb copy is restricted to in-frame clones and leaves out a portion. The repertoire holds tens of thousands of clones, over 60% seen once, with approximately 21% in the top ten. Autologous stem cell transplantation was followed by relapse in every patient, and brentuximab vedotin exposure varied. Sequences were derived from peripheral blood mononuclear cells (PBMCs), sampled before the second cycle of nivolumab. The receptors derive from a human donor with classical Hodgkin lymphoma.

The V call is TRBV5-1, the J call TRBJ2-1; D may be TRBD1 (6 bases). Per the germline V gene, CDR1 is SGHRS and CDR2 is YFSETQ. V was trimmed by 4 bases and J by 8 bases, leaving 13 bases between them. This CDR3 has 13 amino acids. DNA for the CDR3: TGCGCCAGCAGCCAACAGGGTTGGGATGAGCAGTTCTTC. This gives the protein CASSQQGWDEQFF.

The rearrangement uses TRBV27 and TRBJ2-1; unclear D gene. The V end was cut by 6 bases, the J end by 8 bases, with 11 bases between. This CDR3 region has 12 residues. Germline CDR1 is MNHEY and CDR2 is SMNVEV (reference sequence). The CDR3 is CASSPLNYEQFF. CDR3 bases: TGTGCCAGCAGCCCTCTTAATTATGAGCAGTTCTTC.

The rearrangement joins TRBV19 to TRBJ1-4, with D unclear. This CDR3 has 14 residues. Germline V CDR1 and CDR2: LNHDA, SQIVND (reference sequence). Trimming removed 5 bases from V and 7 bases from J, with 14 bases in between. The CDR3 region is CASSPVRVLEKLFF. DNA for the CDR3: TGTGCCAGTAGTCCCGTCCGGGTTCTTGAAAAACTGTTTTTT.

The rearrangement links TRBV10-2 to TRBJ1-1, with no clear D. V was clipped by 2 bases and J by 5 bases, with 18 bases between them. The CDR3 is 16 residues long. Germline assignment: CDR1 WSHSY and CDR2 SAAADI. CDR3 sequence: CASSETALSLGTEAFF. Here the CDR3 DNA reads TGCGCCAGCAGTGAGACAGCCCTCTCCTTGGGAACTGAAGCTTTCTTT.

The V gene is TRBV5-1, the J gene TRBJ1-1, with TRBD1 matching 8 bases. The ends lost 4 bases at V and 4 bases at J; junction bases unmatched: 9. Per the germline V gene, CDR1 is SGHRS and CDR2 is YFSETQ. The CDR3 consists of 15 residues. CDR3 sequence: CASSLELQGVTEAFF. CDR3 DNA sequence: TGCGCCAGCAGCCTTGAACTACAGGGGGTCACTGAAGCTTTCTTT.

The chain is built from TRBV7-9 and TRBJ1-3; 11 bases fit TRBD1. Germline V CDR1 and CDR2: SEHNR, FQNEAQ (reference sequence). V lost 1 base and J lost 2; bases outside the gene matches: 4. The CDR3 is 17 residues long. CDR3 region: CASSLVGTGGPGNTIYF. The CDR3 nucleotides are TGTGCCAGCAGCTTAGTCGGGACAGGGGGTCCTGGAAACACCATATATTTT.

The CDR3: CASRPGQGAYEQYF. Here the CDR3 DNA reads TGCGCCAGCAGGCCCGGACAGGGGGCCTACGAGCAGTACTTC. The chain couples TRBV5-1 to TRBJ2-7; 10 nucleotides match TRBD1. Germline-derived CDR1 and CDR2 are SGHRS and YFSETQ. The CDR3 loop spans 14 amino acids. V lost 5 bases to trimming and J lost 2 bases; unmatched junction nucleotides: 4.

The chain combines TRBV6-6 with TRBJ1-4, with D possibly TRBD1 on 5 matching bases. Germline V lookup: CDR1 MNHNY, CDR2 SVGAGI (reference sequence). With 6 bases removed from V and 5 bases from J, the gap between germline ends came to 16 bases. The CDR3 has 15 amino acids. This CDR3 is CASRQVRDPNEKLFF. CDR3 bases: TGTGCCAGCAGGCAAGTGCGGGACCCGAATGAAAAACTGTTTTTT.

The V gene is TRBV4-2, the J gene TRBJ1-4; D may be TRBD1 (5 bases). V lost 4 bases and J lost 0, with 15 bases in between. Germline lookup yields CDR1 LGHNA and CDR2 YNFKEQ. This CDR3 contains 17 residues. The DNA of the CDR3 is TGTGCCAGCAGCCCCCTCTTAGGGGCAGCAACTAATGAAAAACTGTTTTTT. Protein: CASSPLLGAATNEKLFF.

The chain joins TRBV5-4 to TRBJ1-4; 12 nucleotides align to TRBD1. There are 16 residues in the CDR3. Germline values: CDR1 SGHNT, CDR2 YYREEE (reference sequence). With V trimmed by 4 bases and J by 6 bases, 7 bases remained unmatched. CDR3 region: CASSISGDRGHEKLFF. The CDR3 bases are TGTGCCAGCAGCATCAGTGGGGACAGGGGGCATGAAAAACTGTTTTTT.

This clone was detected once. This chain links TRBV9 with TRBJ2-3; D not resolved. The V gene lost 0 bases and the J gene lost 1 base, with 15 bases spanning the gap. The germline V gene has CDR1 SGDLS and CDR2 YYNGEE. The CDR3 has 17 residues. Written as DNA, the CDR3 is TGTGCCAGCAGCGTAGACCCCAGGCCCCATGGCACAGATACGCAGTATTTT. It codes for CASSVDPRPHGTDTQYF.

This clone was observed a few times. The DNA of the CDR3 is TGTGCCAGCAGTAGCCCGGGCAGGGCGAACACTGAAGCTTTCTTT. It yields the protein CASSSPGRANTEAFF. The V and J genes are TRBV6-5 and TRBJ1-1, with a possible D match to TRBD1 (5 bases). This CDR3 comprises 15 residues. Germline values: CDR1 MNHEY, CDR2 SVGAGI. V gave up 5 bases and J gave up 1 base, with 14 bases separating them.

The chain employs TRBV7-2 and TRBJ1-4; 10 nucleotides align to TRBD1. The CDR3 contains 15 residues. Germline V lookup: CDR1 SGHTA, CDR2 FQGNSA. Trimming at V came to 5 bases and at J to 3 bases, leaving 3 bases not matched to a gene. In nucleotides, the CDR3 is TGTGCCAGCAGCAACGGACAGGGGGCTAATGAAAAACTGTTTTTT. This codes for CASSNGQGANEKLFF.

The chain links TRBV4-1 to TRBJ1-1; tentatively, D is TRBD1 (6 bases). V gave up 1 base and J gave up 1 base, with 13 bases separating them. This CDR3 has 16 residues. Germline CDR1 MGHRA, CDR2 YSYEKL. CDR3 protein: CASSQVAGARNTEAFF. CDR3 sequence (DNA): TGCGCCAGCAGCCAAGTAGCGGGGGCACGGAACACTGAAGCTTTCTTT.

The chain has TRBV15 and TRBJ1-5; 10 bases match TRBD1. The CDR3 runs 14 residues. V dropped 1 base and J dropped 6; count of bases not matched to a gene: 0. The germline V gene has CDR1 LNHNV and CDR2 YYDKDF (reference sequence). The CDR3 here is CATSRGTGGQPQHF. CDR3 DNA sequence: TGTGCCACCAGCAGAGGGACAGGGGGTCAGCCCCAGCATTTT. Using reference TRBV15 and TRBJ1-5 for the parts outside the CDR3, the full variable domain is DAMVIQNPRYQVTQFGKPVTLSCSQTLNHNVMYWYQQKSSQAPKLLFHYYDKDFNNEADTPDNFQSRRPNTSFCFLDIRSPGLGDTAMYLCATSRGTGGQPQHFGDGTRLSIL.

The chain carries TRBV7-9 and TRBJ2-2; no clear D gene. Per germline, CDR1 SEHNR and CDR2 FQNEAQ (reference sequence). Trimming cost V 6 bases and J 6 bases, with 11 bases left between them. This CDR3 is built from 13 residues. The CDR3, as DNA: TGTGCCAGCAGTTTACAGAGTCCCGGGGAGCTGTTTTTT. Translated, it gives CASSLQSPGELFF.

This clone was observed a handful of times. CDR3: CASSVESRGHVTGELFF. Here the CDR3 DNA reads TGTGCCAGCAGCGTAGAATCCAGGGGGCATGTAACCGGGGAGCTGTTTTTT. The chain uses TRBV9 and TRBJ2-2; TRBD1 matches at 8 bases. CDR3 size: 17 residues. J gave up 5 bases and V 0 bases, and 9 bases lay outside the gene matches. Germline CDR1 reads SGDLS; CDR2 reads YYNGEE.

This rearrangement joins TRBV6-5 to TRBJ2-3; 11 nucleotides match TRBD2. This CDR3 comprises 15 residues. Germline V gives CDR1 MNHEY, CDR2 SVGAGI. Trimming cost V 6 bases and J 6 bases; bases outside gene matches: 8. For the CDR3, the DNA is TGTGCCAGCAGACTGACTAGCGGGACGGGGGATACGCAGTATTTT. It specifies CASRLTSGTGDTQYF.

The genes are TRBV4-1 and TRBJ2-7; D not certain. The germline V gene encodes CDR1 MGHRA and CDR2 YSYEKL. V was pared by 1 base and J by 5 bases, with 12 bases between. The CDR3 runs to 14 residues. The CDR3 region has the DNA TGCGCCAGCAGCCAAGTGGGTAGAGGTGACGAGCAGTACTTC. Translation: CASSQVGRGDEQYF.

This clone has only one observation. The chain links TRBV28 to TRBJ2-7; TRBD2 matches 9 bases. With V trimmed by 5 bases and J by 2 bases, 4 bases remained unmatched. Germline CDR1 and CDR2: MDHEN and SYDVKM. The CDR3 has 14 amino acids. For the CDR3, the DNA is TGTGCCAGCAGTCCTAGCGGGACCCCCTACGAGCAGTACTTC. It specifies CASSPSGTPYEQYF.

For the CDR3, the DNA is TGTGCCAGCAGCCCAGGGAACCAAAACATTCAGTACTTC. Amino acids: CASSPGNQNIQYF. The chain carries TRBV5-5 and TRBJ2-4, with D possibly TRBD1 on 5 matching bases. The V end lost 4 bases, the J end lost 5 bases, and 10 bases lay between the germline ends. Germline V CDR1 and CDR2: SGHKS, YYEKEE (reference sequence). The CDR3 consists of 13 residues.

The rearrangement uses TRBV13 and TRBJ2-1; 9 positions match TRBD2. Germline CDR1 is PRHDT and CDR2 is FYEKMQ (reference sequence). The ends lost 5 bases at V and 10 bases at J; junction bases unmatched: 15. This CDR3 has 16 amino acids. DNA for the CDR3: TGTGCCAGCAGCGGCCGTCGTAGCGGGAGCGCCCGGGAGCAGTTCTTC. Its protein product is CASSGRRSGSAREQFF.

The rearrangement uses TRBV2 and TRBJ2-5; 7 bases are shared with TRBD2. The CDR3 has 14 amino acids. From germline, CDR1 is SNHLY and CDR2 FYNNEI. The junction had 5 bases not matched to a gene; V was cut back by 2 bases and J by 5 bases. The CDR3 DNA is TGTGCCAGCAGTGAATTGACTAGCCGGGAGACCCAGTACTTC. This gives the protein CASSELTSRETQYF.

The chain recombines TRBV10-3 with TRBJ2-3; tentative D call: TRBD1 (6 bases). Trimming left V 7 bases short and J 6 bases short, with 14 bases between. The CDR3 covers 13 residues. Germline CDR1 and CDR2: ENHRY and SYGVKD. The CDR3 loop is CAIKQGSGDTQYF. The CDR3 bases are TGTGCCATCAAGCAGGGGTCGGGGGATACGCAGTATTTT.

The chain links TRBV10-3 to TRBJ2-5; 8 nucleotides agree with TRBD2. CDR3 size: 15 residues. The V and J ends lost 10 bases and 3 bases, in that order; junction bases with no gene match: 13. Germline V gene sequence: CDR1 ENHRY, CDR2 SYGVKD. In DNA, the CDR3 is TGTGCCAGCACAGGACCGGGACTAGAAAAAGAGACCCAGTACTTC. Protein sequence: CASTGPGLEKETQYF.

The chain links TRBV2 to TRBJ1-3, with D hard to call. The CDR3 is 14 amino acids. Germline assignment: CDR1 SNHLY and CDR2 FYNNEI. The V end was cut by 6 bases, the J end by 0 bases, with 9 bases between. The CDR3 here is CASRAGRSGNTIYF. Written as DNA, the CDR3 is TGTGCCAGCAGAGCAGGCCGCTCTGGAAACACCATATATTTT.

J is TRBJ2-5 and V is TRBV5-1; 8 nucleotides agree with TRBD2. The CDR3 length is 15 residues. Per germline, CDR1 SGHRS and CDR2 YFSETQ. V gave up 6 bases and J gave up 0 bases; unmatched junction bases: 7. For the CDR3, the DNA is TGCGCCAGCACCACTCTTAGCGGGGACCAAGAGACCCAGTACTTC. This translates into CASTTLSGDQETQYF. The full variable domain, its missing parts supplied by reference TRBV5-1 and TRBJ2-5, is KAGVTQTPRYLIKTRGQQVTLSCSPISGHRSVSWYQQTPGQGLQFLFEYFSETQRNKGNFPGRFSGRQFSNSRSEMNVSTLELGDSALYLCASTTLSGDQETQYFGPGTRLLVL.

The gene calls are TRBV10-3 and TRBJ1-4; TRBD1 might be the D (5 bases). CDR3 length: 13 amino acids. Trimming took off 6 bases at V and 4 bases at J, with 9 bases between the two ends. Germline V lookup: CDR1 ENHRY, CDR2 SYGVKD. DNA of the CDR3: TGTGCCATCAGCGGGGGGGTTAATGAAAAACTGTTTTTT. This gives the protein CAISGGVNEKLFF.

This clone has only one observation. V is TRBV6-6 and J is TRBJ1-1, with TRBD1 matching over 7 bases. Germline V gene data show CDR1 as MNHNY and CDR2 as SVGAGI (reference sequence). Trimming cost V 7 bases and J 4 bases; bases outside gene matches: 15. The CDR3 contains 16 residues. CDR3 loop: CASIEERGLLGTEAFF. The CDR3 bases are TGTGCCAGCATCGAAGAAAGGGGGCTGCTTGGCACTGAAGCTTTCTTT.

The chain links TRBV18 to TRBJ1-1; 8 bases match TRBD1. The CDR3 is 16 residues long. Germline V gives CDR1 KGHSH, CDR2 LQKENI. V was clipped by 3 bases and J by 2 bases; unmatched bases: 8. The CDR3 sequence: CASSPGGRGRNTEAFF. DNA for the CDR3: TGTGCCAGCTCACCCGGGGGCAGGGGGCGCAACACTGAAGCTTTCTTT.